This T cell receptor (beta chain) was identified in a study of T cell changes during pregnancy in multiple sclerosis. Produced via immunoSEQ multiplex PCR; TCRdb's table is partial and in-frame only. The top ten hold about 1.8% of the sample, which has 100,000 to 110,000 clones, 92% seen once. Per the germline V gene, CDR1 is SNHLY and CDR2 is FYNNEI. Trimming took 4 bases from V and 1 from J, leaving 15 bases between them. This CDR3 has 16 amino acids. Source: peripheral blood, taken after pregnancy. The gene calls are TRBV2 and TRBJ2-3; perhaps TRBD1 as D (6 bases). This clonotype was obtained from a female donor with multiple sclerosis, enrolled in a pregnancy study. The CDR3 DNA sequence: TGTGCCAGCAGTGCCGACCTACAGGGAGGCACAGATACGCAGTATTTT. Translating gives CASSADLQGGTDTQYF.